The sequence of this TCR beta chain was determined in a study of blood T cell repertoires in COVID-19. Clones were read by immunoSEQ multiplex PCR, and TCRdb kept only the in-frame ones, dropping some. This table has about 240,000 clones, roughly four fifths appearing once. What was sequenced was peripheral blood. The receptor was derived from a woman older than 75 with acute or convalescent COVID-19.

In DNA form, the CDR3 reads TGTGCCAGCAGCTTAGGGCTGCAGGGGACCAATGAGCAGTTCTTC. Translating it yields CASSLGLQGTNEQFF. The genes are TRBV7-8 and TRBJ2-1; D possibly corresponds to TRBD1 (6 bases). The CDR3 has 15 amino acids. Trimming shortened V by 1 base and J by 6 bases, and 13 bases separated the two germline ends. Germline V lookup: CDR1 SGHVS, CDR2 FQNEAQ.